These 25 T cell receptor beta chains originate from one sample sequenced in a study of cytomegalovirus exposure and HLA in healthy donors. 13 Jbeta primers and 60 Vbeta primers were used for the PCR. Measured with immunoSEQ multiplex PCR; TCRdb has only the in-frame clones, and not every one. The table includes 130,000 or so clones, approximately 82% detected once. Sequenced input: PBMCs. Source of these receptors: a young woman in good health and CMV-seropositive.

This rearrangement joins TRBV9 to TRBJ2-1; D is perhaps TRBD2 (6 bases). The CDR3 length is 12 residues. Trimming removed 4 bases at V and 10 bases at J, with 12 bases between. CDR1 and CDR2 from the germline V gene are SGDLS and YYNGEE. The CDR3 nucleotides read TGTGCCAGCAGCTATAGCGGATACGAGCAGTTCTTC. Protein: CASSYSGYEQFF.

The chain couples TRBV2 to TRBJ1-1, with unresolved D. CDR1 and CDR2 (germline): SNHLY, FYNNEI. The CDR3 extends over 14 amino acids. V lost 1 base, J lost 4 bases, and 10 bases lay in between. CDR3 residues: CASSEESGLTEAFF. The CDR3 DNA follows: TGTGCCAGCAGTGAAGAGAGCGGGCTCACTGAAGCTTTCTTT. Variable domain in full (rest from reference TRBV2 and TRBJ1-1): EPEVTQTPSHQVTQMGQEVILRCVPISNHLYFYWYRQILGQKVEFLVSFYNNEISEKSEIFDDQFSVERPDGSNFTLKIRSTKLEDSAMYFCASSEESGLTEAFFGQGTRLTVV.

The chain joins TRBV4-1 to TRBJ2-7; no clear D. Germline lookup yields CDR1 MGHRA and CDR2 YSYEKL. CDR3 length equals 15 residues. The V and J ends lost 0 bases and 2 bases respectively, with 11 bases between them. The CDR3 loop reads CASSQDRAGPYEQYF. In DNA, the CDR3 is TGCGCCAGCAGCCAAGACAGAGCAGGCCCCTACGAGCAGTACTTC.

The chain carries TRBV23-1 and TRBJ2-3; D is perhaps TRBD2 (6 bases). TRBV23-1 is assigned to the ORF class and has an uncertain function. The V end lost 9 bases, the J end lost 2 bases, and 18 bases lay between the germline ends. This CDR3 region has 15 residues. The CDR3 protein is CASPLEEGYTDTQYF. In DNA form, the CDR3 reads TGCGCCAGTCCGCTCGAGGAGGGATACACAGATACGCAGTATTTT.

V and J are TRBV6-5 and TRBJ2-7; tentatively, D is TRBD1 (6 bases). V lost 2 bases and J lost 2, with 7 bases in between. Germline V CDR1 and CDR2: MNHEY, SVGAGI. The CDR3 extends over 13 amino acids. DNA of the CDR3: TGTGCCAGCAGTTACCAGGGGCCCTACGAGCAGTACTTC. Protein: CASSYQGPYEQYF.

The genes are TRBV4-1 and TRBJ2-1, with D maybe TRBD2 (6 bases). The V gene's germline CDR1 is MGHRA and CDR2 YSYEKL. V lost 7 bases and J 1 base, leaving 14 bases between the germline ends. This CDR3 region has 15 residues. CDR3 loop: CASNKLGGSYNEQFF. The CDR3 DNA reads as TGCGCCAGCAACAAACTGGGGGGTTCCTACAATGAGCAGTTCTTC.

The V call is TRBV7-9, the J call TRBJ1-5; 7 positions agree with TRBD1. The CDR3 has 14 amino acids. The germline CDR1 and CDR2 sequences are SEHNR and FQNEAQ (reference sequence). J lost 3 bases, V lost 3 bases, and 2 bases had no gene match. CDR3 in DNA: TGTGCCAGCAGCTTCACAGGGGCCAATCAGCCCCAGCATTTT. Translated: CASSFTGANQPQHF. The variable domain in full, with the rest retrieved from reference TRBV7-9 and TRBJ1-5, is DTGVSQNPRHKITKRGQNVTFRCDPISEHNRLYWYRQTLGQGPEFLTYFQNEAQLEKSRLLSDRFSAERPKGSFSTLEIQRTEQGDSAMYLCASSFTGANQPQHFGDGTRLSIL.

The V and J genes are TRBV5-1 and TRBJ2-7; TRBD1 aligns across 7 bases. The J segment lost 2 bases and the V segment lost 4 bases, leaving 6 bases of the junction unmatched. The germline gives CDR1 SGHRS, CDR2 YFSETQ. CDR3 length: 14 residues. CDR3 sequence: CASSTRQGAYEQYF. CDR3 coding DNA: TGCGCCAGCAGCACAAGACAGGGAGCCTACGAGCAGTACTTC.

This sequence joins TRBV5-1 and TRBJ2-7, with TRBD2 identical over 7 bases. CDR1 is SGHRS and CDR2 is YFSETQ in the germline V gene. J was trimmed by 2 bases and V by 4 bases; bases with no gene match: 3. The CDR3 spans 13 residues. As DNA, the CDR3 is TGCGCCAGCAGCCCAGGGACTACCTACGAGCAGTACTTC. This encodes CASSPGTTYEQYF.

The genes are TRBV5-4 and TRBJ2-7, with TRBD2 matching over 9 bases. Germline trimming cut 0 bases from V and 5 bases from J; bases unmatched to any gene: 12. There are 17 residues in the CDR3. Germline V gene data show CDR1 as SGHNT and CDR2 as YYREEE (reference sequence). CDR3 amino acids: CASSLGFSGGPGNEQYF. CDR3 DNA: TGTGCCAGCAGCTTGGGCTTTAGCGGGGGCCCAGGAAACGAGCAGTACTTC.

This clone was seen once. V gene TRBV6-5 combines with J gene TRBJ1-1, with D possibly matching TRBD1 (5 bases). The CDR3 extends over 13 amino acids. Trimming pared 6 bases from V and 1 base from J, leaving 9 bases between. From germline, CDR1 is MNHEY and CDR2 SVGAGI. This CDR3 is CASSLTGNTEAFF. The DNA of the CDR3 is TGTGCCAGCAGCCTTACAGGGAACACTGAAGCTTTCTTT.

The chain joins TRBV30 to TRBJ1-1; the D gene is possibly TRBD1 (6 bases). V dropped 4 bases and J dropped 0 bases, with 15 bases sitting between them. The germline gives CDR1 GTSNPN, CDR2 SVGIG (reference sequence). The CDR3 totals 15 residues. The CDR3 sequence: CAWKRGGAVNTEAFF. CDR3 DNA sequence: TGTGCCTGGAAAAGGGGGGGGGCGGTGAACACTGAAGCTTTCTTT.

J is TRBJ2-5 and V is TRBV29-1, with TRBD2 matching 11 bases. V dropped 3 bases and J dropped 1; count of bases not matched to a gene: 1. Germline CDR1 SQVTM, CDR2 ANQGSEA. The CDR3 is made up of 14 amino acids. The CDR3 sequence is CSVELAGGQETQYF. CDR3 sequence (DNA): TGCAGCGTTGAGCTAGCGGGGGGCCAAGAGACCCAGTACTTC.

The chain recombines TRBV7-9 with TRBJ2-3; maybe TRBD1 (5 bases). The CDR3 extends over 14 amino acids. Trimming pared 0 bases from V and 6 bases from J, leaving 10 bases between. The germline V gene encodes CDR1 SEHNR and CDR2 FQNEAQ (reference sequence). The CDR3 bases are TGTGCCAGCAGCTTAGCGGGGCCCGCCGATACGCAGTATTTT. Protein: CASSLAGPADTQYF.

V and J are TRBV9 and TRBJ2-7, with 8 bases lining up with TRBD1. The germline CDR1 and CDR2 sequences are SGDLS and YYNGEE. The V gene end was trimmed by 3 bases and the J gene end by 9 bases; junction bases not matched to a gene: 14. This CDR3 is built from 15 residues. CDR3 sequence (DNA): TGTGCCAGCAGCGCAGGACAGGGATGGGGTTGCGGGCAGTACTTC. Amino acid sequence: CASSAGQGWGCGQYF.

The V and J genes are TRBV27 and TRBJ2-7; unclear D gene. Germline V gene data show CDR1 as MNHEY and CDR2 as SMNVEV (reference sequence). The CDR3 sequence is 13 residues long. The V end lost 4 bases, the J end lost 5 bases, and 12 bases lay between the germline ends. CDR3 amino acids: CASSSWAAHEQYF. Written as DNA, the CDR3 is TGTGCCAGCAGTTCCTGGGCTGCCCACGAGCAGTACTTC.

The V and J genes are TRBV5-4 and TRBJ2-7, with D maybe TRBD1 (6 bases). Germline V lookup: CDR1 SGHNT, CDR2 YYREEE (reference sequence). Trimming cost V 4 bases and J 6 bases, with 17 bases left between them. The CDR3 runs 14 residues. The CDR3 loop reads CASSPMTGDTEQYF. DNA for the CDR3: TGTGCCAGCAGCCCTATGACAGGCGACACCGAGCAGTACTTC.

This clone came up a few times. The chain carries TRBV2 and TRBJ1-4, with a possible D match to TRBD1 (6 bases). This CDR3 is built from 13 residues. Trimming took off 2 bases at V and 10 bases at J, with 11 bases between the two ends. Germline CDR1 is SNHLY and CDR2 is FYNNEI. In DNA, the CDR3 is TGTGCCAGCAGTGAAAACAGGGAAGGAAAACTGTTTTTT. It encodes CASSENREGKLFF.

The rearrangement joins TRBV9 to TRBJ2-3; 8 bases match TRBD1. Trimming removed 1 base from V and 2 bases from J; junction bases left unmatched: 9. Germline CDR1 is SGDLS and CDR2 is YYNGEE. This CDR3 region has 17 residues. In DNA, the CDR3 is TGTGCCAGCAGCGTACCCACGGACAGGGCGGACACAGATACGCAGTATTTT. Amino acids: CASSVPTDRADTDTQYF.

The rearrangement joins TRBV2 to TRBJ2-5, with D maybe TRBD1 (5 bases). Germline CDR1 and CDR2: SNHLY and FYNNEI. CDR3 length: 15 residues. The V gene lost 6 bases and the J gene lost 5 bases, with 19 bases spanning the gap. The CDR3 nucleotides are TGTGCCAGCAGCCCCACGGGCCTCCCAGGGGAGACCCAGTACTTC. Translating it yields CASSPTGLPGETQYF.

This chain links TRBV30 with TRBJ1-1, with 11 bases fitting TRBD1. Germline V lookup: CDR1 GTSNPN, CDR2 SVGIG (reference sequence). Trimming at V came to 0 bases and at J to 5 bases, leaving 14 bases not matched to a gene. This CDR3 comprises 18 residues. The CDR3 here is CAWSVRRGGDRGETEAFF. CDR3 nucleotides: TGTGCCTGGAGTGTGAGGAGGGGGGGGGACAGGGGGGAAACTGAAGCTTTCTTT.

Remarks on this clone: The same CDR3 can be traced to other DNA sequences in this sample. The chain employs TRBV19 and TRBJ2-2, with D perhaps TRBD1 (7 bases). CDR1 and CDR2 from the germline V gene are LNHDA and SQIVND (reference sequence). This CDR3 contains 14 residues. The V end lost 5 bases, the J end lost 5 bases, and 12 bases lay between the germline ends. This CDR3 is CASSVAGGTGELFF. CDR3 coding DNA: TGTGCCAGTAGTGTGGCAGGGGGGACCGGGGAGCTGTTTTTT.

This chain joins TRBV19 and TRBJ2-2; D may be TRBD1 (5 bases). Germline lookup yields CDR1 LNHDA and CDR2 SQIVND (reference sequence). CDR3 size: 15 residues. V lost 5 bases and J 1 base, leaving 11 bases between the germline ends. CDR3 residues: CASSPNTGNTGELFF. The CDR3 DNA sequence: TGTGCCAGTAGTCCTAATACAGGGAACACCGGGGAGCTGTTTTTT.

Here the CDR3 DNA reads TGTGCCAGCAGCTTTGGGAGAGAAAAACTGTTTTTT. Translated: CASSFGREKLFF. The J gene is TRBJ1-4, the V gene TRBV13; no definite D call. CDR3 size: 12 residues. V was clipped by 3 bases and J by 8 bases, with 7 bases between them. Per germline, CDR1 PRHDT and CDR2 FYEKMQ (reference sequence). The full variable domain, completed using reference TRBV13 and TRBJ1-4, is AAGVIQSPRHLIKEKRETATLKCYPIPRHDTVYWYQQGPGQDPQFLISFYEKMQSDKGSIPDRFSAQQFSDYHSELNMSSLELGDSALYFCASSFGREKLFFGSGTQLSVL.

The chain joins TRBV4-1 to TRBJ1-1; 9 positions match TRBD1. V trimming: 4 bases; J trimming: 8 bases; junction bases outside the gene matches: 11. The CDR3 runs to 15 residues. Germline lookup yields CDR1 MGHRA and CDR2 YSYEKL. In DNA, the CDR3 is TGCGCCAGCAGCCCAGGACAGGGGCCAAATAGGGAAGCTTTCTTT. Its protein product is CASSPGQGPNREAFF.